These 14 T cell receptor beta chains share one sample of origin, sequenced in a study of blood T cells in healthy people across ages. A sample-barcoded 5' primer and a J-beta primer mix were used in a second PCR of roughly 7 to 11 cycles. One entry per CDR3 protein, called by TCRdb with MiXCR from the 5' RACE reads. This table has over 1,200,000 distinct CDR3 sequences, approximately 63% appearing once. The material sequenced was blood. Receptors were obtained from a man in his late teens or twenties in good health.

To note about this clonotype: At one boundary the junction diverges from the germline segment, which might be a read error. The chain couples TRBV6-6 to TRBJ1-1; 8 positions match TRBD1. This CDR3 is 15 amino acids long. CDR1 is MNHNY and CDR2 is SVGAGI in the germline V gene (reference sequence). CDR3 DNA: TGTGCCGGCAGTTGGGTACAGGGGGAGAGCACTGAAGCTTTCTTT. It specifies CAGSWVQGESTEAFF.

The V call is TRBV12-3 or TRBV12-4, the J call TRBJ1-6; a possible D gene is TRBD1 (5 bases). The length of the CDR3 is 13 residues. V shed 6 bases and J shed 12 bases, with 15 bases lying between them. The DNA of the CDR3 is TGTGCCAGCAGAGGGAGTACGGGGGGACCCCTCCACTTT. This translates into CASRGSTGGPLHF.

The chain carries TRBV27 and TRBJ2-1; D gene unclear. This CDR3 has 15 amino acids. CDR1 and CDR2 from the germline V gene are MNHEY and SMNVEV (reference sequence). V was trimmed by 2 bases and J by 0 bases, leaving 8 bases between them. The CDR3 nucleotides read TGTGCCAGCAGTTTAAGCAGCAGCTCCTACAATGAGCAGTTCTTC. This sequence encodes CASSLSSSSYNEQFF.

This chain joins TRBV14 and TRBJ2-2; TRBD1 or TRBD2 may be the D gene (6 bases each). Trimming took off 4 bases at V and 3 bases at J, with 12 bases between the two ends. The germline CDR1 and CDR2 sequences are SGHDN and FVKESK. The CDR3 spans 15 residues. The CDR3 nucleotides read TGTGCCAGCAGCCCTCGGGGGCTGGACACCGGGGAGCTGTTTTTT. This codes for CASSPRGLDTGELFF. Using reference TRBV14 and TRBJ2-2 for the parts outside the CDR3, the full variable domain is EAGVTQFPSHSVIEKGQTVTLRCDPISGHDNLYWYRRVMGKEIKFLLHFVKESKQDESGMPNNRFLAERTGGTYSTLKVQPAELEDSGVYFCASSPRGLDTGELFFGEGSRLTVL.

V usage is TRBV24-1 and J usage is TRBJ2-1; TRBD1 is a possible D gene (5 bases). V lost 5 bases to trimming and J lost 3 bases, with 10 bases between them. Germline-derived CDR1 and CDR2 are KGHDR and SFDVKD. CDR3 size: 14 residues. CDR3 DNA sequence: TGTGCCACCAGTGGAAGGGGTAGCTACAATGAGCAGTTCTTC. This gives the protein CATSGRGSYNEQFF.

The gene calls are TRBV7-2 and TRBJ2-1; D is perhaps TRBD2 (6 bases). CDR3 length: 15 amino acids. CDR1 is SGHTA, CDR2 FQGNSA, per germline. V was pared by 5 bases and J by 8 bases, with 19 bases between. The chain's CDR3 is CASSPGGSNRDEQFF. The CDR3 DNA follows: TGTGCCAGCAGCCCCGGAGGGAGCAATAGAGATGAGCAGTTCTTC.

V is TRBV6-5 and J is TRBJ2-1; D is possibly TRBD2 (5 bases). CDR1 MNHEY and CDR2 SVGAGI come from the germline V gene. The V end was cut by 8 bases, the J end by 9 bases, with 11 bases between. The CDR3 totals 11 residues. The CDR3 DNA sequence: TGTGCCAGCTTCGGACGGGGTGAGCAGTTCTTC. This codes for CASFGRGEQFF.

This chain uses TRBV15 with TRBJ2-2; D is unclear. The V end was cut by 0 bases, the J end by 0 bases, with 11 bases between. The CDR3 has 17 amino acids. Germline V gene data show CDR1 as LNHNV and CDR2 as YYDKDF (reference sequence). The CDR3 sequence: CATSRDGQATNTGELFF. The CDR3 nucleotides read TGTGCCACCAGCAGAGATGGGCAGGCTACGAACACCGGGGAGCTGTTTTTT.

The chain is built from TRBV28 and TRBJ1-2; maybe TRBD1 (5 bases). Germline values: CDR1 MDHEN, CDR2 SYDVKM. The CDR3 extends over 12 amino acids. V gave up 7 bases and J gave up 6 bases, with 12 bases separating them. The CDR3 DNA reads as TGTGCCAGCAAGGGCAGGGATCATGGCTACACCTTC. Protein sequence: CASKGRDHGYTF.

The gene calls are TRBV5-1 and TRBJ2-7; TRBD1 matches at 8 bases. V trimming: 4 bases; J trimming: 6 bases; junction bases outside the gene matches: 12. CDR1 and CDR2 from the germline V gene are SGHRS and YFSETQ. This CDR3 has 15 residues. The CDR3 nucleotides read TGCGCCAGCAGCGAACCCGGGACAGGAGGTCTCGAGCAGTACTTC. Amino acids: CASSEPGTGGLEQYF.

The chain has TRBV29-1 and TRBJ1-2; D may be TRBD1 (6 bases). Germline V lookup: CDR1 SQVTM, CDR2 ANQGSEA. The V gene lost 6 bases and the J gene lost 1 base, with 9 bases spanning the gap. The CDR3 has 12 residues. The CDR3 spells CSVTDSNYGYTF. CDR3 coding DNA: TGCAGCGTCACGGACAGTAACTATGGCTACACCTTC.

In this sample, this clonotype turned up a few times. The chain uses TRBV20-1 and TRBJ2-1; 10 bases line up with TRBD2. Losses at the gene ends were 3 bases for V and 6 bases for J; bases not matched to a gene: 11. Germline CDR1 reads DFQATT; CDR2 reads SNEGSKA (reference sequence). The CDR3 consists of 16 residues. CDR3 in DNA: TGCAGTGCTAGGGATAATAGCGGGAGGTGGGGCAATGAGCAGTTCTTC. Translating gives CSARDNSGRWGNEQFF.

This chain joins TRBV27 and TRBJ2-5; TRBD1 matches at 8 bases. This CDR3 has 17 amino acids. Trimming cost V 6 bases and J 3 bases; bases outside gene matches: 15. The V gene's germline CDR1 is MNHEY and CDR2 SMNVEV (reference sequence). This CDR3 is CASSGDRGSSLKETQYF. The DNA of the CDR3 is TGTGCCAGCAGCGGCGACAGGGGCTCTAGCCTTAAAGAGACCCAGTACTTC.

This clonotype has only a few counts. This chain connects TRBV6-2 or TRBV6-3 to TRBJ2-3; D is unresolved. The V gene's germline CDR1 is MNHEY and CDR2 SVGEGT. The CDR3 covers 13 residues. Trimming cost V 1 base and J 4 bases, with 6 bases left between them. The CDR3 region has the DNA TGTGCCAGCAGTTACTGGGCCCCAGATACGCAGTATTTT. Residues: CASSYWAPDTQYF.